This TCR beta chain emerged from a study of regulatory T cells in long-lasting Graves disease. In the study overall: Patients with persistent Graves' disease had over 5 years of antithyroid drugs and persistent TSH receptor antibodies. Whole-study findings and limits: Persistent disease exhibited a predilection for TRBV28, TRBJ1-2 and TRBJ2-5. Peripheral blood alone, not thyroid tissue, underwent study.

Sequencing libraries for TCR beta were prepared with iRepertoire HTBI primers and Arm-PCR of CDR3 regions. TCRdb reprocessed the multiplex PCR reads with MiXCR, giving one entry per CDR3 protein. In the table there are some 440,000 distinct CDR3 sequences, around 21% of which are singletons. Indicated time point: persistent/refractory GD, antithyroid drugs over 5 years with positive TRAb. The authors made the TCR library using RNA they extracted from PBMCs. This clonotype has just a few counts. Its specificity is unknown. Germline assignment: CDR1 MNHEY and CDR2 SVGAGI. The CDR3 has 15 amino acids. Trimming removed 2 bases from V and 6 bases from J; junction bases left unmatched: 8.

This TCR was recovered from a female donor with Graves disease. This chain uses TRBV6-5 with TRBJ2-7, with 9 nucleotides matching TRBD2. The sequencing used peripheral blood mononuclear cells (PBMCs), collected when the disease was refractory, from a patient treated with antithyroid drugs. CDR3 DNA sequence: TGTGCCAGCAGTTACCCGGCTAGCGGGGTACCCGAGCAGTACTTC. It is translated as CASSYPASGVPEQYF.